These T cell receptor beta chains were read from a single sample in a study of cytomegalovirus exposure and HLA in healthy donors. Libraries were prepared by immunoSEQ multiplex PCR; TCRdb keeps only in-frame clonotypes and omits some of them. The table has approximately 130,000 clones, about 80% seen once. Input material: PBMCs. The source of these receptors is a woman younger than 35 in good health and CMV-seronegative. Each CDR3 is given with its conserved first and last residue. The D gene is left open where the match is weak. Part of the rows lack a size; the others show once, few, many or a class for expanded clones.

D gene,clone size,V gene,J gene,CDR3 protein,CDR3 DNA
TRBD1,few,TRBV5-1,TRBJ2-7,CASSPGQGSYEQYF,TGCGCCAGCAGCCCAGGACAGGGCTCCTACGAGCAGTACTTC
-,-,TRBV5-5,TRBJ2-3,CASSLVVGSRTDTQYF,TGTGCCAGCAGCTTGGTTGTTGGGAGTAGGACAGATACGCAGTATTTT
TRBD1,-,TRBV9,TRBJ1-2,CASSPQATGGNYGYTF,TGTGCCAGCAGCCCTCAGGCTACAGGGGGCAACTATGGCTACACCTTC
-,-,TRBV7-9,TRBJ2-2,CSSSIASITGELFF,TGTTCCAGCAGCATCGCAAGCATCACCGGGGAGCTGTTTTTT
TRBD1,-,TRBV19,TRBJ1-1,CASILTGDTEAFF,TGTGCCAGTATCCTTACAGGGGACACTGAAGCTTTCTTT
-,few,TRBV7-8,TRBJ1-1,CASRMLGLKNTEAFF,TGTGCCAGCAGAATGTTGGGACTCAAGAACACTGAAGCTTTCTTT
-,-,TRBV6-5,TRBJ1-4,CASSYQFATNEKLFF,TGTGCCAGCAGTTACCAGTTTGCAACTAATGAAAAACTGTTTTTT
-,-,TRBV2,TRBJ2-1,CASSGVAGRQSEQFF,TGTGCCAGCAGTGGCGTGGCGGGCCGGCAGAGCGAGCAGTTCTTC
TRBD1,-,TRBV27,TRBJ1-5,CASSFRQGYQPQHF,TGTGCCAGCAGTTTTCGACAGGGGTATCAGCCCCAGCATTTT
TRBD2,few,TRBV5-8,TRBJ2-1,CASSPWGTSGGLYNEQFF,TGTGCCAGCAGCCCCTGGGGGACTAGCGGGGGACTATACAATGAGCAGTTCTTC
TRBD2,-,TRBV28,TRBJ2-7,CASSSLTSRVFQQYF,TGTGCCAGCAGTTCCCTGACTAGCAGGGTGTTTCAGCAGTACTTC
-,-,TRBV4-3,TRBJ1-1,CASSQEPEGTEAFF,TGCGCCAGCAGCCAAGAGCCGGAGGGCACTGAAGCTTTCTTT
-,-,TRBV6-5,TRBJ1-6,CASSYTTTGNNSPLHF,TGTGCCAGCAGTTACACCACAACAGGGAACAATTCACCCCTCCACTTT
TRBD2,-,TRBV19,TRBJ2-7,CASSQIGTSGYEQYF,TGTGCCAGTAGTCAAATCGGGACTAGCGGCTACGAGCAGTACTTC
-,-,TRBV19,TRBJ1-2,CASYRVGGYTF,TGTGCCAGTTACAGAGTTGGCGGCTACACCTTC
-,-,TRBV7-3,TRBJ2-1,CASSPYGTANEQFF,TGTGCCAGCAGCCCCTACGGGACTGCGAATGAGCAGTTCTTC
-,-,TRBV9,TRBJ2-7,CASSLDPGSPYEQCF,TGTGCCAGCAGCCTTGATCCGGGGTCCCCCTACGAGCAGTGCTTC
-,-,TRBV7-9,TRBJ2-3,CASSLGLRGATDTQYF,TGTGCCAGCAGCTTAGGCCTTCGGGGGGCAACAGATACGCAGTATTTT
-,once,TRBV6-7,TRBJ1-5,CASSYEDQPQHF,TGTGCCAGCAGTTATGAGGATCAGCCCCAGCATTTT
-,-,TRBV19,TRBJ1-2,CASSIPTGGAGYGYTF,TGTGCCAGTAGTATCCCCACTGGGGGCGCGGGCTATGGCTACACCTTC
-,-,TRBV19,TRBJ2-5,CASSTLHSRETQYF,TGTGCCAGTAGTACCTTGCACTCGAGAGAGACCCAGTACTTC
-,-,TRBV10-1,TRBJ2-1,CASTISNAYNEQFF,TGCGCCAGCACTATCTCAAATGCGTACAATGAGCAGTTCTTC
TRBD1,-,TRBV11-2,TRBJ2-7,CASSQDRVSYREQYF,TGTGCCAGCAGCCAAGACAGGGTGTCCTATCGCGAGCAGTACTTC
-,-,TRBV2,TRBJ1-3,CASSDRTSSGNTIYF,TGTGCCAGCAGTGACAGGACAAGCTCTGGAAACACCATATATTTT
-,-,TRBV6-5,TRBJ1-2,CASSYGGAQANYGYTF,TGTGCCAGCAGTTACGGCGGGGCCCAAGCTAACTATGGCTACACCTTC
-,-,TRBV19,TRBJ2-2,CASSWQGGGDTGELFF,TGTGCCAGTAGTTGGCAGGGCGGAGGGGACACCGGGGAGCTGTTTTTT
-,-,TRBV7-6,TRBJ1-5,CASSLLGGYSNQPQHF,TGTGCCAGCAGCTTATTAGGAGGGTATAGCAATCAGCCCCAGCATTTT
-,-,TRBV21-1,TRBJ2-6,CASSPLRAGANVLTF,TGTGCCAGCAGCCCACTCCGGGCTGGGGCCAACGTCCTGACTTTC
-,-,TRBV7-9,TRBJ2-3,CASSFHTDTQYF,TGTGCCAGCAGCTTCCACACAGATACGCAGTATTTT
-,once,TRBV20-1,TRBJ2-1,CSASGEQFF,TGCAGTGCTAGCGGGGAGCAGTTCTTC
-,-,TRBV12-5,TRBJ1-2,CASGLVLTGSGYGYTF,TGTGCTAGTGGTTTGGTTTTAACAGGGTCAGGCTATGGCTACACCTTC
-,-,TRBV15,TRBJ2-1,CATSRDMGARDEQFF,TGTGCCACCAGCAGAGATATGGGGGCTAGGGATGAGCAGTTCTTC
-,-,TRBV18,TRBJ1-1,CASSPWGGETTEAFF,TGTGCCAGCTCACCATGGGGGGGTGAGACCACTGAAGCTTTCTTT
-,-,TRBV6-1,TRBJ1-4,CASSERDRWEKLFF,TGTGCCAGCAGTGAACGGGATCGATGGGAAAAACTGTTTTTT
-,-,TRBV7-9,TRBJ1-2,CASSLGQEYGYTF,TGTGCCAGCAGCTTAGGACAGGAGTATGGCTACACCTTC
TRBD1,-,TRBV7-3,TRBJ2-3,CASSLIGGQGEDTQYF,TGTGCCAGCAGCTTAATAGGGGGTCAGGGGGAAGATACGCAGTATTTT
-,-,TRBV5-8,TRBJ1-5,CASSRAGREVGGNQPQHF,TGTGCCAGCAGCCGAGCGGGACGGGAGGTAGGAGGCAATCAGCCCCAGCATTTT
TRBD2,once,TRBV4-1,TRBJ2-1,CASSQEGTSGTYNEQFF,TGCGCCAGCAGCCAAGAGGGGACTAGCGGGACTTACAATGAGCAGTTCTTC
TRBD1,-,TRBV15,TRBJ1-1,CATSTTGGLNTEAFF,TGTGCCACCAGCACCACAGGGGGTCTGAACACTGAAGCTTTCTTT
-,-,TRBV4-1,TRBJ1-1,CASSYYSTGNTEAFF,TGCGCCAGCAGCTATTACTCGACGGGGAACACTGAAGCTTTCTTT
TRBD2,-,TRBV5-1,TRBJ2-7,CASSLGGRAEEQYF,TGCGCCAGCAGCTTGGGCGGGAGGGCCGAAGAGCAGTACTTC
TRBD1,once,TRBV25-1,TRBJ1-1,CASSDSTGGTEAFF,TGTGCCAGCAGTGATTCCACAGGGGGCACTGAAGCTTTCTTT
-,-,TRBV7-2,TRBJ1-4,CASSFQGGNEKLFF,TGTGCCAGCAGCTTCCAGGGAGGGAATGAAAAACTGTTTTTT
-,-,TRBV5-6,TRBJ1-5,CASSRRATVYQPQHF,TGTGCCAGCAGCCGCAGGGCGACAGTTTATCAGCCCCAGCATTTT
-,-,TRBV6-5,TRBJ1-1,CATEVPGDTEAFF,TGTGCCACCGAAGTACCAGGGGACACTGAAGCTTTCTTT
-,-,TRBV19,TRBJ2-4,CASSIGGSNSQYF,TGTGCCAGTAGTATAGGGGGCTCTAACAGTCAGTACTTC
TRBD2,-,TRBV4-2,TRBJ2-3,CASSPRGGDTDTQYF,TGTGCCAGCAGCCCGCGGGGAGGGGACACAGATACGCAGTATTTT
-,-,TRBV6-5,TRBJ2-2,CASSPRVVGELFF,TGTGCCAGCAGTCCCAGGGTGGTCGGGGAGCTGTTTTTT
-,-,TRBV14,TRBJ2-2,CASSQDQGRGRELFF,TGTGCCAGCAGCCAGGACCAGGGGAGGGGCCGGGAGCTGTTTTTT
-,-,TRBV5-8,TRBJ2-7,CASSFSGSGYEQYF,TGTGCCAGCAGCTTTTCCGGGTCAGGGTACGAGCAGTACTTC
-,-,TRBV5-5,TRBJ2-2,CASSQPGQINTGELFF,TGTGCCAGCAGCCAACCTGGACAGATCAACACCGGGGAGCTGTTTTTT
-,few,TRBV6-5,TRBJ1-2,CASSYSILENYGYTF,TGTGCCAGCAGTTACTCGATATTGGAGAACTATGGCTACACCTTC
TRBD2,-,TRBV5-1,TRBJ2-1,CASSSSGRHNEQFF,TGCGCCAGCAGCAGTAGCGGGAGGCACAATGAGCAGTTCTTC